This passage covers 3 T cell receptor beta chains from one sample sequenced in a study of persistence of HIV-infected CD4 T cells. An overlapping HIV-1 Gag peptide pool stimulated these cells at roughly 1 ug/peptide/mL. Sorted nonresponding memory CD4+ T cells were CD40L-negative, CD69-negative, CD45RO-high. The immunoSEQ assay was version 4, run in survey mode. Assay used: immunoSEQ multiplex PCR; TCRdb lists only in-frame clones, some missing. The sample shows about 64,000 clones, 70% to 75% of them seen only once. No antigens are known for them. Specimen: CD4+ T cells sorted from PBMCs after approximately 19-hour stimulation, collected from a patient who received antiretroviral therapy. The receptors here all came from an adult man with HIV who was CMV-seropositive.

The V call is TRBV6-5, the J call TRBJ2-3; 8 nucleotides match TRBD1. The germline gives CDR1 MNHEY, CDR2 SVGAGI. The CDR3 loop spans 15 amino acids. The trim removed 6 bases at V and 6 bases at J, leaving 11 bases unmatched. The CDR3 DNA is TGTGCCAGCAGGGGAAAGACAGGGGCCCCGGATACGCAGTATTTT. Amino acid sequence: CASRGKTGAPDTQYF.

This chain connects TRBV28 to TRBJ1-1; no firm D call. Between the trimmed V and J ends, which lost 3 bases and 1 base, there was a span of 6 bases. Germline-derived CDR1 and CDR2 are MDHEN and SYDVKM. CDR3 length: 13 amino acids. The CDR3 protein is CASSFTENTEAFF. CDR3 bases: TGTGCCAGCAGTTTTACGGAGAACACTGAAGCTTTCTTT.

The chain is built from TRBV14 and TRBJ1-1; a weak D match, TRBD1 (6 bases). The CDR3 consists of 15 residues. In germline, CDR1 is SGHDN, CDR2 FVKESK. V lost 1 base to trimming and J lost 2 bases, with 11 bases between them. The CDR3 DNA reads as TGTGCCAGCAGCCAAGTGGACAGTTTTAACACTGAAGCTTTCTTT. It is translated as CASSQVDSFNTEAFF. The variable domain in full, with the rest retrieved from reference TRBV14 and TRBJ1-1, is EAGVTQFPSHSVIEKGQTVTLRCDPISGHDNLYWYRRVMGKEIKFLLHFVKESKQDESGMPNNRFLAERTGGTYSTLKVQPAELEDSGVYFCASSQVDSFNTEAFFGQGTRLTVV.